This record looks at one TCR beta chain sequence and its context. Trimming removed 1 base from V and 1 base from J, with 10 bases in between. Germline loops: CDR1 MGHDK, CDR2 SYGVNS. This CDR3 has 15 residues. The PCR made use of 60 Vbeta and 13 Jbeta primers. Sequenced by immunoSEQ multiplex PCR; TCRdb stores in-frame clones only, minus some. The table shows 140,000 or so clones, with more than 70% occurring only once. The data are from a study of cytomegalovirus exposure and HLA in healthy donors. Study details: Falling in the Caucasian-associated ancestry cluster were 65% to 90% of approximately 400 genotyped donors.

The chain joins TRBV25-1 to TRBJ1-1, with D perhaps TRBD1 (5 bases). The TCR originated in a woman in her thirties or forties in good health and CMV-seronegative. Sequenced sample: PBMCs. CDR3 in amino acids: CASSEWGRSNTEAFF. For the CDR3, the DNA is TGTGCCAGCAGTGAATGGGGCAGGTCGAACACTGAAGCTTTCTTT.